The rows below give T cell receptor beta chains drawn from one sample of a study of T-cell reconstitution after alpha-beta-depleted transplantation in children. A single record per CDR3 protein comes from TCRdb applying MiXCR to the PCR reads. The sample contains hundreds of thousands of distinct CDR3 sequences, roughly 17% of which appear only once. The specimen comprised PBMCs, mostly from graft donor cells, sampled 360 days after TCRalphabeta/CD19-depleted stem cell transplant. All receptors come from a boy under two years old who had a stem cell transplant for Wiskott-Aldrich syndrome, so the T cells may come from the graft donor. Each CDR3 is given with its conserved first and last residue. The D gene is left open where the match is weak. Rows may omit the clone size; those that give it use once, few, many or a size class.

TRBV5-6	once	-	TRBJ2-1	TGTGCCAGCAGCTTGGGCCCCCACTGCGAGCAGTTCTTC	CASSLGPHCEQFF
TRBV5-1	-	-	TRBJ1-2	TGCGCCAGCAGCTTGGTCCTGGGGGGAGGCTACACCTTC	CASSLVLGGGYTF
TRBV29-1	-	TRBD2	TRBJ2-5	TGCAGCGTTGAAACGGCTAGCGGGAGCCGGGAGACCCAGTACTTC	CSVETASGSRETQYF
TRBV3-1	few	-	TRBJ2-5	TGTGCCAGCAGCCAATTTACCAGAGAGACCCAGTACTTC	CASSQFTRETQYF
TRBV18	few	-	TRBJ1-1	TGTGCCAGCTCACCCTTGCTCCAGGGGCGCGACACTGAAGCTTTCTTT	CASSPLLQGRDTEAFF
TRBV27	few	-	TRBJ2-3	TGTGCCAGCAGTAGTTACGGGGAATTAGATACGCAGTATTTT	CASSSYGELDTQYF
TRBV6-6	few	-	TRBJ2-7	TGTGCCAGCAGTTACAGGGGGGGTTTGCAGTACTTC	CASSYRGGLQYF
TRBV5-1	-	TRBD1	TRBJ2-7	TGCGCCAGCAGCTGGGCCCCGACAGGGAGTATCCACGAGCAGTACTTC	CASSWAPTGSIHEQYF
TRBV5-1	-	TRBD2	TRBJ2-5	TGCGCCAGCAGCTTGACGGTTTGGGGACTAGCTGGGGAGACCCAGTACTTC	CASSLTVWGLAGETQYF
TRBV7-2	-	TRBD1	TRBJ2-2	TGTGCCAGCAGCTTAAGGGGGCTAACTCGCGGGGAGCTGTTTTTT	CASSLRGLTRGELFF
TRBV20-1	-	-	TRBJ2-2	TGCAGTGCTAGGGCCGCGGCCGGGGAGCTGCTTTTT	CSARAAAGELLF
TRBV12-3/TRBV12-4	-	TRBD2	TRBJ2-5	TGTGCCAGCAGTTTTTGGGTAGCGGGGACCCAAGAGACCCAGTACTTC	CASSFWVAGTQETQYF
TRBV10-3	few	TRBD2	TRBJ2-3	TGTGCCATCAGTGAATGGGGGGGGTTCACAGATACGCAGTATTTT	CAISEWGGFTDTQYF
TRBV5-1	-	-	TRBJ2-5	TGCGCCAGCAGCTTAGGGGAATCCCAAGAGACCCAGTACTTC	CASSLGESQETQYF
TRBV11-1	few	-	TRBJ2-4	TGTGCCAGCAGCTTAGCGCGGATCTCAGGGGACGCCAAAAACATTCAGTACTTC	CASSLARISGDAKNIQYF
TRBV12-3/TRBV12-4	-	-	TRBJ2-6	TGTGCCAGCAGTTTAAACAGGAATGGGGCCAACGTCCTGACTTTC	CASSLNRNGANVLTF
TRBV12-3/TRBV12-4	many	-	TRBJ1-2	TGTGCCAGCAGTTTAGGGCCGGGAGGATATGGCTACACCTTC	CASSLGPGGYGYTF
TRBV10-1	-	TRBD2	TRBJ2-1	TGCGCCAGCAGTGAGTCGGCTAGCGGGAACCCCTACAATGAGCAGTTCTTC	CASSESASGNPYNEQFF
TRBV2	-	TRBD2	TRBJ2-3	TGTGCCAGCAGTGAATTGGTTAGCGGGAGAGTAGCGGATACGCAGTATTTT	CASSELVSGRVADTQYF